The 17 T cell receptor beta chains reported below all come from one sample, sequenced in a study of T cell changes during pregnancy in multiple sclerosis. Data came from immunoSEQ multiplex PCR; TCRdb stores just in-frame clones and leaves some out. This sample carries tens of thousands of clones, approximately 92% of them seen once, and the ten largest clones take 0.7% to 0.9%. The sequencing here drew on CD4+ T cells from peripheral blood mononuclear cells, taken in the third trimester of pregnancy. The receptors shown here come from a female donor with multiple sclerosis, enrolled in a pregnancy study.

The rearrangement joins TRBV27 to TRBJ2-5; TRBD2 agrees at 7 bases. Unmatched junction bases numbered 5, after V lost 6 bases and J lost 4 bases. Per the germline V gene, CDR1 is MNHEY and CDR2 is SMNVEV (reference sequence). CDR3 length: 13 residues. CDR3 residues: CASRSGGRETQYF. Here the CDR3 DNA reads TGTGCCAGCAGGTCGGGGGGTCGAGAGACCCAGTACTTC.

This CDR3 is CASSLLAGGVSSTDTQYF. The CDR3 DNA reads TGTGCCAGTAGTCTACTAGCGGGGGGCGTCTCTAGCACAGATACGCAGTATTTT. This sequence joins TRBV19 and TRBJ2-3, with TRBD2 matching over 12 bases. Germline assignment: CDR1 LNHDA and CDR2 SQIVND (reference sequence). Losses at the gene ends were 5 bases for V and 0 bases for J; bases not matched to a gene: 9. The CDR3 sequence is 18 residues long.

This chain uses TRBV9 with TRBJ2-5; D gene ambiguous. Germline assignment: CDR1 SGDLS and CDR2 YYNGEE. The CDR3 spans 15 residues. The ends were cut back, 1 base at V and 5 bases at J, with 15 bases in the middle. The CDR3 nucleotides are TGTGCCAGCAGCGTAACACCAGTAATCATCGAGACCCAGTACTTC. As protein: CASSVTPVIIETQYF. Using reference TRBV9 and TRBJ2-5 for the parts outside the CDR3, the full variable domain is DSGVTQTPKHLITATGQRVTLRCSPRSGDLSVYWYQQSLDQGLQFLIQYYNGEERAKGNILERFSAQQFPDLHSELNLSSLELGDSALYFCASSVTPVIIETQYFGPGTRLLVL.

The rearrangement links TRBV12-5 to TRBJ2-3; TRBD2 agrees at 7 bases. The CDR3 length is 17 residues. Trimming at V came to 0 bases and at J to 0 bases, leaving 6 bases not matched to a gene. The germline V gene encodes CDR1 LGHNT and CDR2 FRNRAP. The CDR3 DNA is TGTGCTAGTGGTTTGGTCGGTAAGCGGGGAAGCACAGATACGCAGTATTTT. Translating gives CASGLVGKRGSTDTQYF.

The chain has TRBV7-3 and TRBJ2-5; tentative D call: TRBD2 (5 bases). Trimming took 5 bases from V and 4 from J, leaving 11 bases between them. This CDR3 is built from 13 residues. CDR1 is SGHTA and CDR2 is FQGTGA in the germline V gene. CDR3 amino acids: CASSRAGGETQYF. The CDR3 region has the DNA TGTGCCAGCAGCCGGGCGGGTGGAGAGACCCAGTACTTC. Variable domain in full (rest from reference TRBV7-3 and TRBJ2-5): GAGVSQTPSNKVTEKGKYVELRCDPISGHTALYWYRQSLGQGPEFLIYFQGTGAADDSGLPNDRFFAVRPEGSVSTLKIQRTERGDSAVYLCASSRAGGETQYFGPGTRLLVL.

This rearrangement joins TRBV5-6 to TRBJ2-5, with D possibly matching TRBD2 (5 bases). Germline lookup yields CDR1 SGHDT and CDR2 YYEEEE. This CDR3 region has 12 residues. Trimming took off 2 bases at V and 8 bases at J, with 10 bases between the two ends. The CDR3 sequence: CASSLAENTQYF. The CDR3 DNA sequence: TGTGCCAGCAGCTTAGCGGAAAATACCCAGTACTTC. Combining the CDR3 with reference TRBV5-6 and TRBJ2-5 gives the whole variable domain DAGVTQSPTHLIKTRGQQVTLRCSPKSGHDTVSWYQQALGQGPQFIFQYYEEEERQRGNFPDRFSGHQFPNYSSELNVNALLLGDSALYLCASSLAENTQYFGPGTRLLVL.

The count of this clone is one. The chain recombines TRBV25-1 with TRBJ2-3, with a possible D match to TRBD2 (5 bases). The V end lost 1 base, the J end lost 1 base, and 15 bases lay between the germline ends. The CDR3 is 17 residues long. CDR1 and CDR2 (germline): MGHDK, SYGVNS. CDR3 bases: TGTGCCAGCAGTGAATTTAGGGCGGCGGGCGGCACAGATACGCAGTATTTT. Translating gives CASSEFRAAGGTDTQYF.

The chain recombines TRBV5-8 with TRBJ1-2; 8 bases agree with TRBD1. The CDR3 loop spans 15 amino acids. With V trimmed by 2 bases and J by 5 bases, 8 bases remained unmatched. Germline CDR1 SGHTS, CDR2 YDEGEE. In DNA, the CDR3 is TGTGCCAGCAGCTTTACCGGGACAGGTCAATATGGCTACACCTTC. Amino acids: CASSFTGTGQYGYTF.

The gene calls are TRBV4-3 and TRBJ1-5; D is undetermined. The CDR3 has 14 residues. Germline loops: CDR1 LGHNA, CDR2 YSLEER. With 0 bases removed from V and 6 bases from J, the gap between germline ends came to 9 bases. The CDR3 is CASSQEPGSQPQHF. The CDR3 DNA reads as TGCGCCAGCAGCCAAGAACCAGGTAGTCAGCCCCAGCATTTT.

This clone showed up just once. The rearrangement links TRBV2 to TRBJ1-2; maybe TRBD1 (6 bases). CDR1 and CDR2 (germline): SNHLY, FYNNEI. The length of the CDR3 is 15 residues. With 6 bases removed from V and 4 bases from J, the gap between germline ends came to 18 bases. CDR3 coding DNA: TGTGCCAGCAGAAGTACGACAGGCGGGAGCTATGGCTACACCTTC. This encodes CASRSTTGGSYGYTF.

The CDR3 loop reads CASSFPGGVYNEQFF. CDR3 DNA: TGTGCCAGCAGCTTTCCAGGGGGCGTTTACAATGAGCAGTTCTTC. The chain joins TRBV5-6 to TRBJ2-1, with 8 positions matching TRBD1. Looked up from germline, CDR1 is SGHDT and CDR2 is YYEEEE. The CDR3 covers 15 residues. V dropped 2 bases and J dropped 4; count of bases not matched to a gene: 5.

The gene calls are TRBV7-9 and TRBJ1-4; D remains ambiguous. CDR1 SEHNR and CDR2 FQNEAQ come from the germline V gene (reference sequence). With 5 bases removed from V and 7 bases from J, the gap between germline ends came to 2 bases. There are 10 residues in the CDR3. The CDR3 loop is CASSREKLFF. CDR3 bases: TGTGCCAGCAGCCGTGAAAAACTGTTTTTT.

V is TRBV29-1 and J is TRBJ2-6; the D is unclear. The germline gives CDR1 SQVTM, CDR2 ANQGSEA. V dropped 4 bases and J dropped 6 bases, with 4 bases sitting between them. The CDR3 spans 11 residues. CDR3 DNA sequence: TGCAGCGTTGCCTTGGCCAACGTCCTGACTTTC. This encodes CSVALANVLTF.

The chain has TRBV27 and TRBJ1-1; D is uncertain. V lost 0 bases and J 7 bases, leaving 12 bases between the germline ends. This CDR3 contains 14 residues. Germline CDR1 and CDR2: MNHEY and SMNVEV (reference sequence). The CDR3 DNA follows: TGTGCCAGCAGTTTATCCCACCGGGAGCTTGAAGCTTTCTTT. Residues: CASSLSHRELEAFF.

J is TRBJ2-2 and V is TRBV7-3, with a weak D call TRBD1 (5 bases). The CDR3 contains 14 residues. With 2 bases removed from V and 4 bases from J, the gap between germline ends came to 8 bases. Per the germline V gene, CDR1 is SGHTA and CDR2 is FQGTGA. The CDR3 is CASSLGHITGELFF. The CDR3 DNA reads TGTGCCAGCAGCTTAGGACATATCACCGGGGAGCTGTTTTTT.

The DNA of the CDR3 is TGTGCCAGCAGTTACTCCCAGGGGCGCCCTGGAAACACCATATATTTT. This gives the protein CASSYSQGRPGNTIYF. V gene TRBV6-5 combines with J gene TRBJ1-3; D may be TRBD1 (6 bases). The V gene lost 0 bases and the J gene lost 2 bases, with 11 bases spanning the gap. The CDR3 contains 16 residues. Germline V gene sequence: CDR1 MNHEY, CDR2 SVGAGI.

This sequence joins TRBV6-4 and TRBJ2-1; 12 nucleotides line up with TRBD2. The ends lost 1 base at V and 4 bases at J; junction bases unmatched: 2. The CDR3 totals 16 residues. Germline V gene data show CDR1 as MRHNA and CDR2 as SNTAGT. CDR3 sequence (DNA): TGTGCCAGCAGTGACTATGGGACTAGCGGGTACAATGAGCAGTTCTTC. It encodes CASSDYGTSGYNEQFF.